The 22 T cell receptor beta chains presented below share a single source sample, sequenced in a study of T cells in Graves' hyperthyroidism and ophthalmopathy. Researchers took RNA transcripts and amplified the TCR beta CDR3 regions from them. HTBI primers were employed in a first-round RT-PCR of the TCR CDR3. TCRdb re-called the multiplex PCR reads through MiXCR, storing one row per CDR3 protein. The table shows a few hundred thousand distinct CDR3 sequences, with about a sixth occurring only once. The sample comprised blood. The origin of the receptors is a woman in her 30s with Graves' hyperthyroidism.

The V gene is TRBV19, the J gene TRBJ2-1; D could derive from TRBD1 or TRBD2 (5 bases each). This CDR3 spans 11 amino acids. Germline CDR1 and CDR2: LNHDA and SQIVND (reference sequence). V was trimmed by 6 bases and J by 9 bases, leaving 9 bases between them. CDR3 in amino acids: CASSRGSEQFF. CDR3 DNA sequence: TGTGCCAGTAGCCGGGGCTCTGAGCAGTTCTTC.

The table lists this clonotype with a few counts. The rearrangement links TRBV19 to TRBJ2-1; TRBD1 matches at 9 bases. CDR1 is LNHDA, CDR2 SQIVND, per germline (reference sequence). CDR3 length: 16 residues. With V trimmed by 1 base and J by 4 bases, 5 bases remained unmatched. The CDR3 DNA follows: TGTGCCAGTAGTATAGTTGGGACAGGGAAATACAATGAGCAGTTCTTC. Translated: CASSIVGTGKYNEQFF.

This clonotype was recorded at least ten times. The chain employs TRBV7-3 and TRBJ2-3, with TRBD2 matching 9 bases. The CDR3 runs 16 residues. V trimming: 2 bases; J trimming: 3 bases; junction bases outside the gene matches: 6. Germline values: CDR1 SGHTA, CDR2 FQGTGA. The CDR3 loop is CASSLAGGMLTDTQYF. DNA for the CDR3: TGTGCCAGCAGCTTAGCGGGAGGGATGTTGACAGATACGCAGTATTTT.

V usage is TRBV7-2 and J usage is TRBJ1-3; D unresolved. The germline gives CDR1 SGHTA, CDR2 FQGNSA. V shed 4 bases and J shed 0 bases, with 19 bases lying between them. This CDR3 has 18 amino acids. CDR3 loop: CASSSLEASSSSGNTIYF. The CDR3 DNA sequence: TGTGCCAGCAGCTCTCTCGAAGCCTCCTCGAGCTCTGGAAACACCATATATTTT.

There are a few counts of this clonotype. This chain uses TRBV10-3 with TRBJ2-2; D not certain. From germline, CDR1 is ENHRY and CDR2 SYGVKD. Trimming took 10 bases from V and 5 from J, leaving 14 bases between them. CDR3 size: 13 residues. The CDR3 sequence: CATSWEGTGELFF. The CDR3, as DNA: TGTGCCACCTCTTGGGAAGGGACCGGGGAGCTGTTTTTT.

This clonotype appeared many times. The V call is TRBV7-9, the J call TRBJ2-7; D is uncertain. Trimming pared 1 base from V and 7 bases from J, leaving 8 bases between. This CDR3 region has 12 residues. The germline V gene encodes CDR1 SEHNR and CDR2 FQNEAQ (reference sequence). CDR3 residues: CASSLGFVEQYF. The CDR3 DNA reads as TGTGCCAGCAGCTTAGGGTTCGTGGAGCAGTACTTC.

Ten or more counts support this clonotype. The chain couples TRBV13 to TRBJ1-5; D is unresolved. CDR1 and CDR2 from the germline V gene are PRHDT and FYEKMQ (reference sequence). The CDR3 totals 14 residues. The V and J ends lost 5 bases and 1 base respectively, with 9 bases between them. CDR3 sequence (DNA): TGTGCCAGCAGCAGAGACGGAAGCAATCAGCCCCAGCATTTT. Protein: CASSRDGSNQPQHF.

V usage is TRBV19 and J usage is TRBJ2-3; 13 bases line up with TRBD2. J gave up 4 bases and V 9 bases, and 7 bases lay outside the gene matches. The germline V gene has CDR1 LNHDA and CDR2 SQIVND (reference sequence). The CDR3 length is 15 residues. CDR3 DNA: TGTGCCAGCGACCGACTAGCGGGAGGCCCAGATACGCAGTATTTT. Its translation is CASDRLAGGPDTQYF.

This clonotype was detected only a few times. V usage is TRBV5-1 and J usage is TRBJ1-6; tentative D call: TRBD1 (6 bases). V lost 2 bases to trimming and J lost 8 bases, with 14 bases between them. Looked up from germline, CDR1 is SGHRS and CDR2 is YFSETQ. The CDR3 runs 15 residues. CDR3 residues: CASSFTGAFDSPLHF. CDR3 DNA: TGCGCCAGCAGCTTTACGGGGGCGTTTGATTCACCCCTCCACTTT.

The sample holds many counts of this clonotype. CDR3 nucleotide sequence: TGCAGTGCCCCTCCTCACCCAGGGACGTTGGTTCAGCCCCAGCATTTT. This translates into CSAPPHPGTLVQPQHF. The chain links TRBV20-1 to TRBJ1-5; a weak D match, TRBD1 (5 bases). CDR3 length equals 16 residues. With 6 bases removed from V and 6 bases from J, the gap between germline ends came to 24 bases. Germline assignment: CDR1 DFQATT and CDR2 SNEGSKA (reference sequence).

The genes are TRBV6-2 or TRBV6-3 and TRBJ1-4, with 8 bases matching TRBD1. The V gene end was trimmed by 8 bases and the J gene end by 3 bases; junction bases not matched to a gene: 2. Per germline, CDR1 MNHEY and CDR2 SVGEGT. The CDR3 covers 13 residues. The CDR3 DNA reads as TGTGCCAGCGAACAGGGGGCTAATGAAAAACTGTTTTTT. This translates into CASEQGANEKLFF.

Comments on this clonotype: The junction and the germline gene differ at one end; a read error may be behind it. The chain recombines TRBV20-1 with TRBJ1-1; D remains unclear. Germline CDR1 is DFQATT and CDR2 is SNEGSKA (reference sequence). The CDR3 is 11 amino acids. This chain's CDR3 is CAAKKNTEAFF. As DNA, the CDR3 is TGTGCAGCGAAAAAGAACACTGAAGCTTTCTTT.

The chain couples TRBV9 to TRBJ2-2; the D gene could be TRBD1 or TRBD2 (6 bases each). The CDR3 is 15 residues long. V was shortened by 2 bases and J by 1 base, with 9 bases between the two germline ends. The germline CDR1 and CDR2 sequences are SGDLS and YYNGEE. CDR3 nucleotides: TGTGCCAGCAGCGTGAGGGGGGTGAACACCGGGGAGCTGTTTTTT. This gives the protein CASSVRGVNTGELFF.

This clonotype was observed at least ten times. For the CDR3, the DNA is TGCGCCAGCAGCTTGGAAGGTTGGAACACTGAAGCTTTCTTT. This translates into CASSLEGWNTEAFF. The rearrangement joins TRBV5-1 to TRBJ1-1; D is undetermined. Trimming stripped 0 bases from V and 1 base from J, with 7 bases between. The CDR3 has 14 residues. In germline, CDR1 is SGHRS, CDR2 YFSETQ.

This clonotype was seen only a few times. The V gene is TRBV3-1, the J gene TRBJ2-1; D call uncertain. From germline, CDR1 is LGHDT and CDR2 YNNKEL (reference sequence). The CDR3 has 13 residues. V was pared by 1 base and J by 5 bases, with 6 bases between. CDR3 DNA sequence: TGTGCCAGCAGCCAAGTGGATAACAATGAGCAGTTCTTC. This gives the protein CASSQVDNNEQFF.

This clonotype was counted ten times or more. The chain joins TRBV5-1 to TRBJ2-1, with TRBD2 matching over 8 bases. Germline-derived CDR1 and CDR2 are SGHRS and YFSETQ. V trimming: 6 bases; J trimming: 7 bases; junction bases outside the gene matches: 24. CDR3 length equals 19 residues. CDR3: CASNLRVAGTRQDRNEQFF. As DNA, the CDR3 is TGCGCCAGCAACCTGCGGGTAGCGGGAACCCGACAAGATAGGAATGAGCAGTTCTTC.

In its sample, this clonotype was seen a few times. V and J are TRBV12-5 and TRBJ1-3, with D unresolved. This CDR3 has 14 residues. The germline V gene encodes CDR1 LGHNT and CDR2 FRNRAP. V was cut by 6 bases and J by 0 bases, with 9 bases left in between. This chain's CDR3 is CASGTGSSGNTIYF. CDR3 DNA: TGTGCTAGTGGGACGGGAAGCTCTGGAAACACCATATATTTT. Variable domain in full (rest from reference TRBV12-5 and TRBJ1-3): DARVTQTPRHKVTEMGQEVTMRCQPILGHNTVFWYRQTMMQGLELLAYFRNRAPLDDSGMPKDRFSAEMPDATLATLKIQPSEPRDSAVYFCASGTGSSGNTIYFGEGSWLTVV.

This clonotype was picked up many times. The chain joins TRBV30 to TRBJ2-7; tentative D call: TRBD1 (6 bases). In germline, CDR1 is GTSNPN, CDR2 SVGIG (reference sequence). Trimming removed 3 bases at V and 3 bases at J, with 15 bases between. The CDR3 extends over 14 amino acids. The CDR3 DNA reads TGTGCCTGGAGCGCTTGGACAGCAAGCTACGAGCAGTACTTC. Translation gives CAWSAWTASYEQYF.

There are many counts of this clonotype. CDR3 in amino acids: CASSPQDSRVQPQHF. The CDR3 DNA follows: TGTGCCAGCTCACCACAGGACAGCCGGGTTCAGCCCCAGCATTTT. This sequence joins TRBV18 and TRBJ1-5, with D possibly TRBD1 on 6 matching bases. The V gene's germline CDR1 is KGHSH and CDR2 LQKENI. This CDR3 contains 15 residues. Trimming cost V 1 base and J 6 bases, with 13 bases left between them.

This clonotype was found a few times. The rearrangement links TRBV4-3 to TRBJ1-2; tentative D call: TRBD1 (6 bases). Germline V gene sequence: CDR1 LGHNA, CDR2 YSLEER. CDR3 length equals 16 residues. Trimming took off 1 base at V and 5 bases at J, with 17 bases between the two ends. The CDR3 sequence is CASSQGTATTQYGYTF. The CDR3 bases are TGCGCCAGCAGCCAAGGGACAGCGACCACCCAATATGGCTACACCTTC.

This clonotype appeared many times. V gene TRBV27 combines with J gene TRBJ2-2; D is possibly TRBD1 (6 bases). Trimming removed 7 bases from V and 2 bases from J, with 11 bases in between. Germline V lookup: CDR1 MNHEY, CDR2 SMNVEV (reference sequence). This CDR3 spans 14 amino acids. The CDR3: CASNAGTNTGELFF. The CDR3 DNA follows: TGTGCCAGCAACGCCGGGACAAACACCGGGGAGCTGTTTTTT.

The chain is built from TRBV20-1 and TRBJ2-1; 7 positions agree with TRBD2. This CDR3 comprises 15 residues. The trim removed 6 bases at V and 6 bases at J, leaving 14 bases unmatched. Germline V gene data show CDR1 as DFQATT and CDR2 as SNEGSKA (reference sequence). The CDR3 DNA follows: TGCAGTGCGACCCCCCTCGCGGGAGTGAGCAATGAGCAGTTCTTC. Encoded protein: CSATPLAGVSNEQFF.